This T cell receptor beta chain comes out of a study of blood T cell repertoires in COVID-19. This clone has only one observation. Sequencing used immunoSEQ multiplex PCR; TCRdb keeps in-frame clones, though not all of them. The repertoire consists of approximately 110,000 clones, with roughly 69% occurring once and the leading ten covering 5% to 6.5%. The sequencing input was peripheral blood. The receptor comes from an elderly man with acute or convalescent COVID-19.

The chain's CDR3 is CASRNRGAYNSPLHF. Written as DNA, the CDR3 is TGTGCCAGCAGGAACAGGGGGGCCTATAATTCACCCCTCCACTTT. The V and J genes are TRBV27 and TRBJ1-6, with 8 bases that match TRBD1. Germline CDR1 MNHEY, CDR2 SMNVEV (reference sequence). There are 15 residues in the CDR3. J gave up 2 bases and V 6 bases, and 3 bases lay outside the gene matches.